The 13 T cell receptor beta chains presented below share a single source sample, sequenced in a study of radiotherapy plus CTLA-4 blockade in lung cancer (dated by TCRdb to about 2018). Libraries were made using the immunoSEQ multiplex PCR assay. The table comes from immuneACCESS by way of TCRdb, which keeps in-frame sequences with V and J called. Part of the clones is missing from these tables; in studies checked, under half for an unresolved V gene and the rest for unknown reasons. Present in this sample are 45,000 to 60,000 clones, around 83% of which were seen just once. Of the sample, approximately 3.4% is held by the ten largest clones. The material sequenced was peripheral blood, taken from a patient treated with radiotherapy plus ipilimumab. The receptors derive from a human donor with non-small cell lung cancer who had stable disease on radiotherapy plus ipilimumab.

The chain links TRBV5-1 to TRBJ2-2; a weak D match, TRBD1 (5 bases). V gave up 2 bases and J gave up 4 bases, with 12 bases separating them. Germline V gene lookup returns CDR1 SGHRS and CDR2 YFSETQ. The CDR3 loop spans 15 amino acids. In DNA, the CDR3 is TGCGCCAGCAGCTTAACAGGTAGTAGCACCGGGGAGCTGTTTTTT. Protein sequence: CASSLTGSSTGELFF.

This clone was observed a handful of times. J is TRBJ2-4 and V is TRBV27; 8 bases line up with TRBD1. With 3 bases clipped from V and 3 bases from J, the junction kept 7 bases outside the gene matches. CDR3 length equals 16 residues. Germline CDR1 and CDR2: MNHEY and SMNVEV (reference sequence). The CDR3 region has the DNA TGTGCCAGCAGTTTTTCTGAGGACAGGGTCAAAAACATTCAGTACTTC. This translates into CASSFSEDRVKNIQYF.

The chain couples TRBV19 to TRBJ2-6, with 9 bases aligning to TRBD1. V was pared by 2 bases and J by 0 bases, with 5 bases of the junction left unmatched. Germline V CDR1 and CDR2: LNHDA, SQIVND (reference sequence). This CDR3 region has 18 residues. CDR3 bases: TGTGCCAGTAGTATATTAGGGACAGGGCTCTCTGGGGCCAACGTCCTGACTTTC. Translation: CASSILGTGLSGANVLTF.

V usage is TRBV28 and J usage is TRBJ2-2; D perhaps matches TRBD1 (6 bases). V lost 3 bases and J 5 bases, leaving 13 bases between the germline ends. The CDR3 is 15 residues long. Germline-derived CDR1 and CDR2 are MDHEN and SYDVKM. CDR3 in amino acids: CASSLLGARTGELFF. The CDR3 coding sequence is TGTGCCAGCAGTTTGTTGGGGGCGCGAACCGGGGAGCTGTTTTTT.

The rearrangement joins TRBV2 to TRBJ2-4; possibly TRBD2 for D (7 bases). Per germline, CDR1 SNHLY and CDR2 FYNNEI. V shed 8 bases and J shed 2 bases, with 16 bases lying between them. The CDR3 is 15 amino acids. CDR3 in amino acids: CASGRGRETKNIQYF. In nucleotides, the CDR3 is TGTGCCAGCGGGAGGGGGAGGGAGACCAAAAACATTCAGTACTTC.

V is TRBV25-1 and J is TRBJ1-4, with D possibly TRBD1 on 6 matching bases. The CDR3 has 14 residues. V was shortened by 1 base and J by 8 bases, with 11 bases between the two germline ends. CDR1 MGHDK and CDR2 SYGVNS come from the germline V gene. The CDR3 DNA sequence: TGTGCCAGCAGTGAATCAGGGGTGTGGGAAAAACTGTTTTTT. Translated, it gives CASSESGVWEKLFF.

The CDR3 DNA reads as TGTGCCAGCAGCTTTACAGGTAGCGGGAGAAGGGCCCCATTGCAGTACTTC. It specifies CASSFTGSGRRAPLQYF. This rearrangement joins TRBV13 to TRBJ2-7; 9 nucleotides align to TRBD2. Trimming at V came to 3 bases and at J to 9 bases, leaving 18 bases not matched to a gene. CDR3 size: 17 residues. Germline CDR1 reads PRHDT; CDR2 reads FYEKMQ (reference sequence).

The chain recombines TRBV5-6 with TRBJ1-2; possible D gene TRBD1, 6 bases. V gave up 2 bases and J gave up 4 bases, with 15 bases separating them. Per the germline V gene, CDR1 is SGHDT and CDR2 is YYEEEE. CDR3 length: 15 residues. The CDR3 reads CASSFQGTGGYGYTF. The CDR3 DNA sequence: TGTGCCAGCAGCTTCCAGGGGACGGGGGGCTATGGCTACACCTTC.

The gene calls are TRBV21-1 and TRBJ1-2. TRBV21-1 is an annotated pseudogene. CDR3 size: 17 residues. The CDR3 loop reads CASSGRGPEATNYGYTF. The DNA for the CDR3 is TGTGCCAGCAGCGGAAGAGGGCCAGAAGCGACTAACTATGGCTACACCTTC.

The chain carries TRBV19 and TRBJ1-1, with TRBD1 matching 7 bases. The CDR3 is made up of 13 amino acids. Germline CDR1 and CDR2: LNHDA and SQIVND (reference sequence). The ends lost 6 bases at V and 7 bases at J; junction bases unmatched: 8. CDR3 sequence (DNA): TGTGCCAGTAGCCTTCGGGACAGCCTTGAAGCTTTCTTT. This gives the protein CASSLRDSLEAFF.

The chain combines TRBV5-6 with TRBJ2-7; D is ambiguous. This CDR3 region has 11 residues. Germline CDR1 is SGHDT and CDR2 is YYEEEE. V lost 4 bases to trimming and J lost 5 bases, with 7 bases between them. CDR3 loop: CASSHRDEQYF. The CDR3 DNA follows: TGTGCCAGCAGCCACCGGGACGAGCAGTACTTC.

This chain uses TRBV18 with TRBJ1-1; D is uncertain. The CDR3 totals 13 residues. Germline-derived CDR1 and CDR2 are KGHSH and LQKENI. Deletions cut 3 bases from V and 7 bases from J, with 12 bases between. The CDR3 DNA reads as TGTGCCAGCTCACCGAGGGAGAAGGGTGAAGCTTTCTTT. Translating it yields CASSPREKGEAFF. Filled out from reference TRBV18 and TRBJ1-1, the complete variable domain reads NAGVMQNPRHLVRRRGQEARLRCSPMKGHSHVYWYRQLPEEGLKFMVYLQKENIIDESGMPKERFSAEFPKEGPSILRIQQVVRGDSAAYFCASSPREKGEAFFGQGTRLTVV.

The chain is built from TRBV2 and TRBJ1-2, with D possibly matching TRBD1 (6 bases). Trimming pared 5 bases from V and 6 bases from J, leaving 16 bases between. The CDR3 is 14 residues long. The germline V gene encodes CDR1 SNHLY and CDR2 FYNNEI. This CDR3 reads CASSFKNRADGYTF. CDR3 DNA: TGTGCCAGCAGTTTTAAAAACAGGGCCGATGGCTACACCTTC.